These 10 T cell receptor beta chains were all obtained from the same sample, sequenced in a study of PD-L1 blockade in urothelial cancer (dated by TCRdb to the late 2010s). Explained via the paper, the time point label denotes: pretreatment peripheral blood. Library construction relied on the immunoSEQ multiplex PCR assay. TCRdb obtained this table from immuneACCESS and retained in-frame rearrangements with V and J assigned. These tables miss some clones; where compared with another copy, unresolved V genes account for less than half of the shortfall, and the remainder is unexplained. The sample records tens of thousands of clones, around 81% of which are singletons. The ten biggest clones cover roughly 17% of the sample. Sequenced here: PBMCs, sampled around atezolizumab (anti-PD-L1) treatment. These receptor sequences come from a man in his sixties with urothelial cancer.

The chain employs TRBV7-6 and TRBJ2-2, with D possibly being TRBD1 (6 bases). This CDR3 region has 17 residues. V was shortened by 4 bases and J by 5 bases, with 20 bases between the two germline ends. Looked up from germline, CDR1 is SGHVS and CDR2 is FNYEAQ. CDR3: CASSSFNGTKGTGELFF. CDR3 bases: TGTGCCAGCAGCTCGTTTAACGGGACAAAGGGGACCGGGGAGCTGTTTTTT.

CDR3 bases: TGTGCCAGCAGCTTGCATATAGGGGGGGCGCCTTACAATGAGCAGTTCTTC. It translates to CASSLHIGGAPYNEQFF. The gene calls are TRBV7-8 and TRBJ2-1; TRBD2 is a possible D gene (7 bases). The germline V gene encodes CDR1 SGHVS and CDR2 FQNEAQ. Trimming took 3 bases from V and 4 from J, leaving 19 bases between them. The CDR3 is made up of 17 amino acids.

V and J are TRBV6-5 and TRBJ1-4; perhaps TRBD1 as D (6 bases). The CDR3 has 14 amino acids. V lost 5 bases and J 8 bases, leaving 15 bases between the germline ends. CDR1 and CDR2 (germline): MNHEY, SVGAGI. This chain's CDR3 is CASSGRDTSEKLFF. The DNA for the CDR3 is TGTGCCAGCAGTGGCCGGGACACCTCAGAAAAACTGTTTTTT.

The rearrangement joins TRBV7-2 to TRBJ2-1; TRBD1 matches at 8 bases. CDR1 and CDR2 (germline): SGHTA, FQGNSA. This CDR3 has 15 amino acids. Trimming took 5 bases from V and 8 from J; bases not matched to a gene: 11. CDR3 in DNA: TGTGCCAGCAGCCTCCTCGGACAGGGAGGCGATGAGCAGTTCTTC. Its protein product is CASSLLGQGGDEQFF.

The chain combines TRBV28 with TRBJ2-3, with a weak D call TRBD2 (6 bases). This CDR3 has 14 amino acids. The germline V and J ends were trimmed by 5 bases and 3 bases, with 12 bases remaining between them. CDR1 and CDR2 from the germline V gene are MDHEN and SYDVKM. CDR3 residues: CASSPSGTTDTQYF. The CDR3 coding sequence is TGTGCCAGCAGTCCCTCCGGGACTACAGATACGCAGTATTTT.

V is TRBV6-5 and J is TRBJ1-1; 8 bases fit TRBD1. Per germline, CDR1 MNHEY and CDR2 SVGAGI. This CDR3 is 15 amino acids long. With 3 bases clipped from V and 0 bases from J, the junction kept 3 bases outside the gene matches. CDR3 DNA sequence: TGTGCCAGCAGTTATACAGGGGGGATGAACACTGAAGCTTTCTTT. Translation gives CASSYTGGMNTEAFF.

The chain combines TRBV9 with TRBJ2-3, with 8 bases aligning to TRBD2. Germline values: CDR1 SGDLS, CDR2 YYNGEE. The V gene end was trimmed by 0 bases and the J gene end by 1 base; junction bases not matched to a gene: 1. The CDR3 is made up of 15 amino acids. The CDR3 bases are TGTGCCAGCAGCGTAGCGGGGGGGCGCACAGATACGCAGTATTTT. Its protein product is CASSVAGGRTDTQYF.

The V call is TRBV5-1, the J call TRBJ1-2; 8 bases fit TRBD1. Germline V gene sequence: CDR1 SGHRS, CDR2 YFSETQ. This CDR3 is built from 17 residues. V was pared by 2 bases and J by 3 bases, with 12 bases of the junction left unmatched. CDR3 loop: CASSFRTGTGDYYGYTF. For the CDR3, the DNA is TGCGCCAGCAGCTTTCGGACCGGGACAGGAGACTACTATGGCTACACCTTC.

This chain connects TRBV7-2 to TRBJ2-5; TRBD2 matches at 8 bases. The CDR3 length is 16 residues. Germline V CDR1 and CDR2: SGHTA, FQGNSA. The J segment lost 4 bases and the V segment lost 7 bases, leaving 14 bases of the junction unmatched. CDR3 residues: CASTPGGAGDGETQYF. The CDR3 DNA follows: TGTGCCAGCACCCCCGGGGGAGCGGGGGACGGAGAGACCCAGTACTTC.

This clone was counted only a few times. Other DNA sequences in this sample translate to the same CDR3. The genes are TRBV7-9 and TRBJ2-5, with 7 bases aligning to TRBD1. Trimming cost V 5 bases and J 2 bases; bases outside gene matches: 5. The CDR3 is made up of 14 amino acids. Germline CDR1 is SEHNR and CDR2 is FQNEAQ (reference sequence). CDR3: CASSPTGKQETQYF. DNA for the CDR3: TGTGCCAGCAGCCCGACAGGGAAGCAAGAGACCCAGTACTTC.